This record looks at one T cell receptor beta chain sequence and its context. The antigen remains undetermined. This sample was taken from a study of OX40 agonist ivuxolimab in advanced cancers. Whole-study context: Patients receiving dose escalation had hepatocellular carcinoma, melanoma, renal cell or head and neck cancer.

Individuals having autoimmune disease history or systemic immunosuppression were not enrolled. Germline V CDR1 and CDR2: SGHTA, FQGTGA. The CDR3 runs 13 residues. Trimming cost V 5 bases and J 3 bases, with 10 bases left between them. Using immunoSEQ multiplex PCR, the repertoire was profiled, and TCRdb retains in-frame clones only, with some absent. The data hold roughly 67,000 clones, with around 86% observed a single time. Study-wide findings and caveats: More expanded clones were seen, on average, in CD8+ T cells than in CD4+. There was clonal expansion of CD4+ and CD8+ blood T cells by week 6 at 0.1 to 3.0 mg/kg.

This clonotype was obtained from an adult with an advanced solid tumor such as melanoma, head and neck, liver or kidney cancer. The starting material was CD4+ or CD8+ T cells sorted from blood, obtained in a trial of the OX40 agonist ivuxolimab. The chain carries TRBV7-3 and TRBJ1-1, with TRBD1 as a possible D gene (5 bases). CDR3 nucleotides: TGTGCCAGCAGCCAATTAGGGGACACTGAAGCTTTCTTT. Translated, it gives CASSQLGDTEAFF.